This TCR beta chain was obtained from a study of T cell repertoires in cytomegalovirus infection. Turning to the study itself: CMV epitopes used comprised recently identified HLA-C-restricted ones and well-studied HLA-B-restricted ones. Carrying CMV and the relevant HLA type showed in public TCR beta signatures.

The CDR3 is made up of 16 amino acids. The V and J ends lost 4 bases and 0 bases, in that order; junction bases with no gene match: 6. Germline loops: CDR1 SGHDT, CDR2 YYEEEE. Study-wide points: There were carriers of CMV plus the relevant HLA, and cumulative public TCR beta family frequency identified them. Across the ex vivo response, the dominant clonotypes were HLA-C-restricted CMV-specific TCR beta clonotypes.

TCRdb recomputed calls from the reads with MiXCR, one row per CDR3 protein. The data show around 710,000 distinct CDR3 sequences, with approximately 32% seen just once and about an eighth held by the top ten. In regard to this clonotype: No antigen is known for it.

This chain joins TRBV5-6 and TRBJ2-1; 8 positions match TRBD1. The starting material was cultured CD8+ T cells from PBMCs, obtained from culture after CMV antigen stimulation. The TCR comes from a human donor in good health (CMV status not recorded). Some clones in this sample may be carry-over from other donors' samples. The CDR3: CASSKSQGASYNEQFF. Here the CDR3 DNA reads TGTGCCAGCAGCAAATCTCAGGGGGCCTCCTACAATGAGCAGTTCTTC.